The 26 T cell receptor beta chains below all came from one sample that was sequenced in a study of cytomegalovirus exposure and HLA in healthy donors. PCR involved 60 Vbeta and 13 Jbeta primers. Clones were read by immunoSEQ multiplex PCR, and TCRdb kept only the in-frame ones, dropping some. The table has over 150,000 clones, 65% to 85% seen once; the top ten hold roughly 7.5%. The specimen sequenced was PBMCs. The receptors were sampled from a young woman in good health and CMV-seropositive.

The genes are TRBV5-1 and TRBJ2-7, with TRBD1 as a possible D gene (5 bases). The CDR3 is 15 residues long. From germline, CDR1 is SGHRS and CDR2 YFSETQ. V dropped 4 bases and J dropped 0 bases, with 14 bases sitting between them. CDR3 protein: CASSLGHAISYEQYF. For the CDR3, the DNA is TGCGCCAGCAGCCTCGGACACGCGATCTCCTACGAGCAGTACTTC. The complete variable domain, with remaining parts taken from reference TRBV5-1 and TRBJ2-7, reads KAGVTQTPRYLIKTRGQQVTLSCSPISGHRSVSWYQQTPGQGLQFLFEYFSETQRNKGNFPGRFSGRQFSNSRSEMNVSTLELGDSALYLCASSLGHAISYEQYFGPGTRLTVT.

This clone was seen only a few times. V usage is TRBV5-4 and J usage is TRBJ2-1, with 7 positions matching TRBD2. The CDR3 is 17 residues long. The junction had 15 bases not matched to a gene; V was cut back by 5 bases and J by 4 bases. Per the germline V gene, CDR1 is SGHNT and CDR2 is YYREEE (reference sequence). The CDR3 DNA sequence: TGTGCCAGCAGTTCCACGACTGGACTAGAGGGGTACAATGAGCAGTTCTTC. It codes for CASSSTTGLEGYNEQFF.

V usage is TRBV5-1 and J usage is TRBJ2-3; D is perhaps TRBD2 (6 bases). V gave up 2 bases and J gave up 8 bases, with 15 bases separating them. The CDR3 consists of 14 residues. Germline CDR1 SGHRS, CDR2 YFSETQ. In DNA, the CDR3 is TGCGCCAGCAGCTTTAGCGGCCCAGAAGGTACGCAGTATTTT. Its translation is CASSFSGPEGTQYF.

CDR3 amino acids: CAISGTTSGANVLTF. Written as DNA, the CDR3 is TGTGCCATCAGTGGGACTACCTCTGGGGCCAACGTCCTGACTTTC. The chain uses TRBV10-3 and TRBJ2-6; possible D gene TRBD2, 6 bases. Germline V lookup: CDR1 ENHRY, CDR2 SYGVKD. Between the trimmed V and J ends, which lost 4 bases and 0 bases, there was a span of 7 bases. The CDR3 has 15 amino acids.

The chain carries TRBV19 and TRBJ1-4; TRBD1 aligns across 8 bases. Unmatched junction bases numbered 7, after V lost 5 bases and J lost 5 bases. CDR3 length equals 15 residues. CDR1 and CDR2 from the germline V gene are LNHDA and SQIVND (reference sequence). The CDR3 loop reads CASSPRTGRNEKLFF. The DNA of the CDR3 is TGTGCCAGTAGTCCTCGGACAGGGAGGAATGAAAAACTGTTTTTT.

The rearrangement links TRBV4-3 to TRBJ1-1, with a weak D call TRBD1 (6 bases). Trimming took 4 bases from V and 4 from J, leaving 25 bases between them. Germline CDR1 is LGHNA and CDR2 is YSLEER. The CDR3 covers 18 residues. The CDR3, as DNA: TGCGCCAGCAGCCCGAATACCCTAACAGGGCTGGGATCCACTGAAGCTTTCTTT. Protein product: CASSPNTLTGLGSTEAFF.

The V call is TRBV21-1, the J call TRBJ2-3; TRBD2 is taken as the D call from the table, unchecked against the DNA. TRBV21-1 is a known pseudogene. The CDR3 has 21 residues. The CDR3 is CASSKTLNGLAGILSTDTQYF. In DNA form, the CDR3 reads TGTGCCAGCAGCAAAACCTTAAACGGGCTAGCGGGGATATTAAGCACAGATACGCAGTATTTT.

Turning to this clone: This same CDR3 is encoded by further DNA sequences in the sample. The chain employs TRBV18 and TRBJ1-2; D not certain. The CDR3 totals 14 residues. Germline CDR1 KGHSH, CDR2 LQKENI. V was shortened by 0 bases and J by 4 bases, with 9 bases between the two germline ends. This CDR3 is CASSPPGSGYGYTF. DNA of the CDR3: TGTGCCAGCTCACCACCCGGTTCGGGCTATGGCTACACCTTC.

Comments on this clone: The junction differs from germline at one of its ends, possibly a read error. This chain links TRBV15 with TRBJ1-2; D unclear. CDR3 length: 12 amino acids. Germline CDR1 LNHNV, CDR2 YYDKDF (reference sequence). The CDR3 protein is CATSRDSRDKDF. DNA for the CDR3: TGTGCCACCAGCAGAGATTCCCGTGACAAGGATTTC.

This clone was observed once. Here the CDR3 DNA reads TGTGCCAGCAGCTCCTACAGGGCTAACTATGGCTACACCTTC. Translation: CASSSYRANYGYTF. The V and J genes are TRBV11-2 and TRBJ1-2; a weak D match, TRBD1 (6 bases). The CDR3 contains 14 residues. Deletions cut 4 bases from V and 0 bases from J, with 9 bases between. CDR1 and CDR2 (germline): SGHAT, FQNNGV.

V usage is TRBV28 and J usage is TRBJ2-5; TRBD1 matches at 8 bases. This CDR3 has 16 residues. Trimming took 6 bases from V and 5 from J; bases not matched to a gene: 14. CDR1 and CDR2 from the germline V gene are MDHEN and SYDVKM. The CDR3 loop is CASSQLPGGAGETQYF. Written as DNA, the CDR3 is TGTGCCAGCAGCCAACTTCCAGGGGGCGCGGGCGAGACCCAGTACTTC.

This chain connects TRBV7-6 to TRBJ2-5, with 12 bases identical to TRBD1. The CDR3 sequence is 16 residues long. CDR1 is SGHVS and CDR2 is FNYEAQ in the germline V gene. V dropped 5 bases and J dropped 4; count of bases not matched to a gene: 8. This CDR3 is CASSIGTGGEGETQYF. In DNA form, the CDR3 reads TGTGCCAGCAGCATCGGGACAGGGGGCGAGGGAGAGACCCAGTACTTC. Using reference TRBV7-6 and TRBJ2-5 for the parts outside the CDR3, the full variable domain is GAGVSQSPRYKVTKRGQDVALRCDPISGHVSLYWYRQALGQGPEFLTYFNYEAQQDKSGLPNDRFSAERPEGSISTLTIQRTEQRDSAMYRCASSIGTGGEGETQYFGPGTRLLVL.

J is TRBJ2-3 and V is TRBV20-1; D is ambiguous. In germline, CDR1 is DFQATT, CDR2 SNEGSKA (reference sequence). The V and J ends lost 6 bases and 4 bases respectively, with 8 bases between them. The CDR3 contains 11 residues. The CDR3 nucleotides read TGCAGTGCGAGAATAGCAGATACGCAGTATTTT. Translating it yields CSARIADTQYF.

The V and J genes are TRBV7-9 and TRBJ2-1, with a possible D match to TRBD1 (6 bases). V was shortened by 3 bases and J by 8 bases, with 11 bases between the two germline ends. Germline values: CDR1 SEHNR, CDR2 FQNEAQ (reference sequence). This CDR3 comprises 13 residues. CDR3: CASSLSGGDEQFF. In nucleotides, the CDR3 is TGTGCCAGCAGCTTGAGTGGGGGCGATGAGCAGTTCTTC.

CDR3 amino acids: CASSLLGRTYEQYF. DNA of the CDR3: TGTGCCAGCAGCTTGCTGGGCAGAACCTACGAGCAGTACTTC. The chain recombines TRBV5-5 with TRBJ2-7; D unclear. The CDR3 extends over 14 amino acids. Trimming stripped 1 base from V and 2 bases from J, with 10 bases between. Looked up from germline, CDR1 is SGHKS and CDR2 is YYEKEE (reference sequence).

The rearrangement links TRBV15 to TRBJ2-3; 8 bases match TRBD2. This CDR3 contains 14 residues. J lost 5 bases, V lost 1 base, and 2 bases had no gene match. CDR1 and CDR2 from the germline V gene are LNHNV and YYDKDF (reference sequence). DNA for the CDR3: TGTGCCACCAGCAGAGTCCTAGCGGGAGATACGCAGTATTTT. Protein sequence: CATSRVLAGDTQYF.

V gene TRBV28 combines with J gene TRBJ1-1, with D possibly matching TRBD1 (6 bases). The CDR3 extends over 20 amino acids. V lost 5 bases to trimming and J lost 3 bases, with 31 bases between them. Per germline, CDR1 MDHEN and CDR2 SYDVKM. The CDR3 nucleotides are TGTGCCAGCAGTCCACTCACAAGGGGGACCCTCCGCTTCCCAGACACTGAAGCTTTCTTT. It codes for CASSPLTRGTLRFPDTEAFF.

This clone was seen a single time. The rearrangement joins TRBV5-1 to TRBJ2-7; 9 positions match TRBD1. V lost 4 bases to trimming and J lost 9 bases; unmatched junction nucleotides: 11. Germline V gene sequence: CDR1 SGHRS, CDR2 YFSETQ. This CDR3 is built from 14 residues. CDR3 sequence reads: CASSAGTGLRAQYF. In nucleotides, the CDR3 is TGCGCCAGCAGCGCCGGGACAGGGCTACGAGCGCAGTACTTC.

The CDR3 DNA reads TGTGCCAGCAGCTTAGCGTTAGGACAGGCGCCCCCGAACACCGGGGAGCTGTTTTTT. Translating gives CASSLALGQAPPNTGELFF. V gene TRBV7-9 combines with J gene TRBJ2-2; TRBD1 aligns across 7 bases. Germline lookup yields CDR1 SEHNR and CDR2 FQNEAQ (reference sequence). The CDR3 runs to 19 residues. The J segment lost 0 bases and the V segment lost 0 bases, leaving 10 bases of the junction unmatched. The full variable domain, completed using reference TRBV7-9 and TRBJ2-2, is DTGVSQNPRHKITKRGQNVTFRCDPISEHNRLYWYRQTLGQGPEFLTYFQNEAQLEKSRLLSDRFSAERPKGSFSTLEIQRTEQGDSAMYLCASSLALGQAPPNTGELFFGEGSRLTVL.

CDR3 amino acids: CASSLWGGGNTQYF. CDR3 coding DNA: TGTGCCAGCAGTTTGTGGGGGGGAGGAAATACGCAGTATTTT. The rearrangement joins TRBV27 to TRBJ2-3; 7 bases map to TRBD2. This CDR3 contains 14 residues. Germline assignment: CDR1 MNHEY and CDR2 SMNVEV (reference sequence). V was clipped by 3 bases and J by 7 bases; unmatched bases: 7.

There are a few counts of this clone. The chain is built from TRBV2 and TRBJ2-7; D is perhaps TRBD2 (6 bases). The CDR3 loop spans 13 amino acids. Trimming took off 6 bases at V and 1 base at J, with 10 bases between the two ends. CDR1 is SNHLY and CDR2 is FYNNEI in the germline V gene. The CDR3 nucleotides are TGTGCCAGCAGAGCGGAGGGGTCCTACGAGCAGTACTTC. Amino acids: CASRAEGSYEQYF.

This clone was detected only once. The gene calls are TRBV4-2 and TRBJ1-2, with D possibly matching TRBD1 (5 bases). V was clipped by 0 bases and J by 5 bases, with 19 bases between them. Germline lookup yields CDR1 LGHNA and CDR2 YNFKEQ. The CDR3 loop spans 17 amino acids. The CDR3 nucleotides are TGTGCCAGCAGCCAAGAAGATGCAGGCTTGGGGGGATATGGCTACACCTTC. Translated: CASSQEDAGLGGYGYTF.

The chain has TRBV5-6 and TRBJ1-2; tentatively, D is TRBD1 (6 bases). There are 15 residues in the CDR3. Trimming shortened V by 2 bases and J by 4 bases, and 15 bases separated the two germline ends. The germline gives CDR1 SGHDT, CDR2 YYEEEE. CDR3 protein: CASSFAGTDSYGYTF. The CDR3 coding sequence is TGTGCCAGCAGCTTTGCCGGGACGGACAGCTATGGCTACACCTTC.

This clone was seen a handful of times. The gene calls are TRBV11-3 and TRBJ2-1; D perhaps matches TRBD1 (5 bases). The CDR3 length is 14 residues. Germline V gives CDR1 SGHNT, CDR2 YENEEA. Trimming took off 5 bases at V and 9 bases at J, with 17 bases between the two ends. CDR3 nucleotide sequence: TGTGCCAGCAGCCCCTCCGTAACAGGCAGTGAGCAGTTCTTC. Translating it yields CASSPSVTGSEQFF.

This clone was seen a few times. The chain is built from TRBV5-4 and TRBJ1-1; weak D call: TRBD1 (5 bases). With 3 bases removed from V and 8 bases from J, the gap between germline ends came to 20 bases. The CDR3 is made up of 15 amino acids. Germline CDR1 reads SGHNT; CDR2 reads YYREEE (reference sequence). The CDR3 loop reads CASSSPGFGAQEAFF. The DNA for the CDR3 is TGTGCCAGCAGCTCGCCTGGATTTGGGGCCCAGGAAGCTTTCTTT.

This clone was seen just once. This sequence joins TRBV18 and TRBJ1-2, with no clear D. The CDR3 spans 12 residues. Germline CDR1 KGHSH, CDR2 LQKENI. The V gene lost 6 bases and the J gene lost 2 bases, with 7 bases spanning the gap. The CDR3 reads CASSAENYGYTF. The CDR3 coding sequence is TGTGCCAGCTCGGCGGAAAACTATGGCTACACCTTC.